This entry features one T cell receptor beta chain sequence. What it recognizes is unknown. One junction end disagrees with the germline gene, perhaps due to a read error. A modified ARM-PCR protocol with three rounds of nested PCR amplified TCRbeta. TCRdb reanalysed the multiplex PCR reads using MiXCR and keeps one entry per CDR3 protein. The sample contains under 100,000 distinct CDR3 sequences, approximately 68% of which appear only once. This entry comes from a study of tumor and adjacent non-tumor tissue in lung cancer. Looked up from germline, CDR1 is MGHRA and CDR2 is YSYEKL. The CDR3 contains 18 residues. No cell sorting was done before RNA was extracted from the tissue. Regarding the study as a whole: Patients with more diverse tumor TCRs had worse survival. Normal lung showed higher cumulative top 100 clone frequency than tumor.

This sequence originates from a woman between 65 and 79 years old with non-small cell lung cancer. This chain links TRBV4-1 with TRBJ1-1; TRBD1 matches at 7 bases. The sequenced sample consisted of lung tumor tissue. CDR3 nucleotide sequence: TGCGCTAGCAGCCAAGATTCCGGACAGGCACTATTGGACACTGAAGCTTTATTT. This codes for CASSQDSGQALLDTEALF.